Below, one T cell receptor (beta chain) is given with its context. The antigen is not known. This sample was taken from a study of T cells in Graves' hyperthyroidism and ophthalmopathy. Across the study: Blood was drawn when the patient was first diagnosed and still untreated. Study findings and constraints: Patients with ophthalmopathy were separated from those with stable hyperthyroidism by a 13 V-J model.

Diagnosis rested on symptoms, serum thyroxine and TRAb, thyroid ultrasound, and orbital computed tomography. The germline V and J ends were trimmed by 5 bases and 8 bases, with 13 bases remaining between them. The CDR3 loop spans 13 amino acids. The investigators amplified TCR beta CDR3 regions from RNA transcripts. Researchers ran a first-round RT-PCR on the TCR CDR3 using the HTBI primer set. From the multiplex PCR reads, TCRdb called clonotypes with MiXCR, one entry per CDR3 protein. In the table there are 650,000 to 850,000 distinct CDR3 sequences, approximately 18% of which are singletons. This TCR came from a woman between 50 and 59 years old with Graves' hyperthyroidism that later progressed to Graves' ophthalmopathy. The rearrangement uses TRBV12-3 or TRBV12-4 and TRBJ2-1; D remains ambiguous. The sample was blood. This CDR3 is CASSAPLLYEQFF. The CDR3 bases are TGTGCCAGCAGTGCCCCACTTCTTTATGAGCAGTTCTTC.